The 25 T cell receptor beta chains below all came from one sample that was sequenced in a study of blood T cell repertoires in COVID-19. The assay was immunoSEQ multiplex PCR, and TCRdb's table has in-frame clones only and misses some. The sample includes about 370,000 clones, around 91% of them seen just once. Sequencing input: PBMCs or T cells enriched from blood (not recorded which). These receptors came from a man aged 18-30 years who had recovered from COVID-19.

The V call is TRBV19, the J call TRBJ1-5; no clear D. V lost 2 bases to trimming and J lost 7 bases, with 12 bases between them. This CDR3 is built from 14 residues. CDR1 is LNHDA, CDR2 SQIVND, per germline (reference sequence). Here the CDR3 reads CASSINGEGQPQHF. The CDR3 DNA reads TGTGCCAGTAGTATAAACGGGGAAGGACAGCCCCAGCATTTT.

Only one count was recorded for this clone. The V call is TRBV5-4, the J call TRBJ2-2; TRBD1 might be the D (6 bases). This CDR3 has 15 residues. V was trimmed by 1 base and J by 1 base, leaving 8 bases between them. From germline, CDR1 is SGHNT and CDR2 YYREEE (reference sequence). CDR3 region: CASSLNRENTGELFF. The CDR3 bases are TGTGCCAGCAGCTTGAACAGGGAGAACACCGGGGAGCTGTTTTTT.

The CDR3 DNA reads as TGTGCCAGCAGCTTCGAGGGCCCCTACGAGCAGTACTTC. Translating it yields CASSFEGPYEQYF. The chain recombines TRBV7-9 with TRBJ2-7; a weak D match, TRBD2 (5 bases). V lost 3 bases, J lost 2 bases, and 8 bases lay in between. From germline, CDR1 is SEHNR and CDR2 FQNEAQ (reference sequence). This CDR3 is 13 amino acids long.

V usage is TRBV19 and J usage is TRBJ1-6, with D perhaps TRBD1 (5 bases). CDR1 LNHDA and CDR2 SQIVND come from the germline V gene (reference sequence). Trimming removed 6 bases at V and 6 bases at J, with 12 bases between. This CDR3 is 14 amino acids long. CDR3 sequence reads: CASSPRGFNSPLHF. In nucleotides, the CDR3 is TGTGCCAGTAGCCCAAGGGGCTTTAATTCACCCCTCCACTTT. Drawing the rest from reference TRBV19 and TRBJ1-6, the complete variable domain is DGGITQSPKYLFRKEGQNVTLSCEQNLNHDAMYWYRQDPGQGLRLIYYSQIVNDFQKGDIAEGYSVSREKKESFPLTVTSAQKNPTAFYLCASSPRGFNSPLHFGNGTRLTVT.

This clone occurred once. The genes are TRBV11-2 and TRBJ2-5; TRBD1 aligns across 7 bases. The CDR3 totals 14 residues. The ends lost 5 bases at V and 5 bases at J; junction bases unmatched: 8. Germline V gene lookup returns CDR1 SGHAT and CDR2 FQNNGV. CDR3 sequence reads: CASSGRQGRETQYF. The CDR3 region has the DNA TGTGCCAGCAGCGGTCGACAGGGACGGGAGACCCAGTACTTC. The variable domain in full, with the rest retrieved from reference TRBV11-2 and TRBJ2-5, is EAGVAQSPRYKIIEKRQSVAFWCNPISGHATLYWYQQILGQGPKLLIQFQNNGVVDDSQLPKDRFSAERLKGVDSTLKIQPAKLEDSAVYLCASSGRQGRETQYFGPGTRLLVL.

This clone was seen once. The chain recombines TRBV7-2 with TRBJ2-2, with 9 positions matching TRBD2. The CDR3 is 16 amino acids. Germline V gives CDR1 SGHTA, CDR2 FQGNSA. Trimming took 2 bases from V and 7 from J; bases not matched to a gene: 8. CDR3 nucleotides: TGTGCCAGCAGCTTAAACGGCGGGAGGGCTAGCGGGGAGCTGTTTTTT. The encoded protein is CASSLNGGRASGELFF.

In this sample, this clone turned up a few times. This chain uses TRBV24-1 with TRBJ2-2; TRBD1 agrees at 10 bases. V lost 6 bases to trimming and J lost 7 bases; unmatched junction nucleotides: 10. Germline assignment: CDR1 KGHDR and CDR2 SFDVKD. The CDR3 contains 16 residues. This CDR3 reads CATSSRTGGSGGELFF. The CDR3 DNA is TGTGCCACCAGTTCGAGGACAGGGGGGTCGGGCGGGGAGCTGTTTTTT.

The chain is built from TRBV25-1 and TRBJ1-4; TRBD1 might be the D (6 bases). The CDR3 runs 14 residues. Trimming stripped 2 bases from V and 6 bases from J, with 10 bases between. CDR1 is MGHDK and CDR2 is SYGVNS in the germline V gene. In nucleotides, the CDR3 is TGTGCCAGCAGTGAACCAGGGGTCCATGAAAAACTGTTTTTT. Protein product: CASSEPGVHEKLFF.

This chain links TRBV30 with TRBJ2-2; possible D gene TRBD1, 6 bases. Trimming pared 3 bases from V and 3 bases from J, leaving 14 bases between. Germline lookup yields CDR1 GTSNPN and CDR2 SVGIG (reference sequence). The CDR3 loop spans 15 amino acids. CDR3 protein: CAWRIRGSHTGELFF. The CDR3 coding sequence is TGTGCCTGGAGGATCAGGGGATCCCACACCGGGGAGCTGTTTTTT.

The chain employs TRBV28 and TRBJ2-1; a weak D match, TRBD2 (6 bases). Germline V lookup: CDR1 MDHEN, CDR2 SYDVKM. Trimming took off 3 bases at V and 8 bases at J, with 23 bases between the two ends. CDR3 length: 17 residues. Here the CDR3 reads CASSLGATSTMEDEQFF. As DNA, the CDR3 is TGTGCCAGCAGTTTGGGTGCAACTAGCACAATGGAGGATGAGCAGTTCTTC. Filled out from reference TRBV28 and TRBJ2-1, the complete variable domain reads DVKVTQSSRYLVKRTGEKVFLECVQDMDHENMFWYRQDPGLGLRLIYFSYDVKMKEKGDIPEGYSVSREKKERFSLILESASTNQTSMYLCASSLGATSTMEDEQFFGPGTRLTVL.

This chain connects TRBV5-1 to TRBJ2-1; D remains unclear. This CDR3 contains 12 residues. V lost 7 bases and J lost 9, with 14 bases in between. CDR1 is SGHRS, CDR2 YFSETQ, per germline. The CDR3 sequence is CASSVAWAEQFF. DNA for the CDR3: TGCGCCAGCTCGGTCGCGTGGGCTGAGCAGTTCTTC.

The gene calls are TRBV7-2 and TRBJ2-7, with D perhaps TRBD1 (6 bases). The V end lost 3 bases, the J end lost 2 bases, and 14 bases lay between the germline ends. From germline, CDR1 is SGHTA and CDR2 FQGNSA. CDR3 length: 15 residues. DNA for the CDR3: TGTGCCAGCAGCTTTGGTGACAGGCGTACCTACGAGCAGTACTTC. Translated: CASSFGDRRTYEQYF.

This sequence joins TRBV2 and TRBJ2-3, with D possibly being TRBD1 (7 bases). The CDR3 is 16 residues long. Trimming left V 10 bases short and J 3 bases short, with 23 bases between. Germline V gene data show CDR1 as SNHLY and CDR2 as FYNNEI. Here the CDR3 DNA reads TGTGCCACACGGGGTATAGAACAGGGGAGGACAGATACGCAGTATTTT. Protein sequence: CATRGIEQGRTDTQYF.

This chain joins TRBV6-2 or TRBV6-3 and TRBJ1-1; tentative D call: TRBD1 (6 bases). Germline values: CDR1 MNHEY, CDR2 SVGEGT. The CDR3 has 12 residues. The V and J ends lost 1 base and 8 bases respectively, with 8 bases between them. Written as DNA, the CDR3 is TGTGCCAGCAGTTACTTGGGGACAGAAGCTTTCTTT. Protein sequence: CASSYLGTEAFF.

This clone was recorded only once. V is TRBV6-5 and J is TRBJ1-2; a possible D gene is TRBD1 (5 bases). Germline CDR1 MNHEY, CDR2 SVGAGI. The CDR3 consists of 11 residues. The V end lost 7 bases, the J end lost 6 bases, and 9 bases lay between the germline ends. This CDR3 is CASTGVDGYTF. CDR3 coding DNA: TGTGCCAGCACGGGGGTGGATGGCTACACCTTC.

CDR3 nucleotide sequence: TGCGCCAGCCTCTGGGAGCGGGGGGGCCGTAGGCAGTTCTTC. Encoded protein: CASLWERGGRRQFF. The chain has TRBV10-2 and TRBJ2-1; 10 bases agree with TRBD2. Germline V CDR1 and CDR2: WSHSY, SAAADI. Trimming cost V 8 bases and J 12 bases; bases outside gene matches: 13. The CDR3 extends over 14 amino acids.

The rearrangement joins TRBV27 to TRBJ1-1; D possibly corresponds to TRBD1 (6 bases). Trimming cost V 5 bases and J 7 bases, with 14 bases left between them. The CDR3 loop spans 13 amino acids. Germline values: CDR1 MNHEY, CDR2 SMNVEV (reference sequence). The CDR3: CASSHTGMGEAFF. The CDR3 DNA reads as TGTGCCAGCAGTCATACAGGGATGGGTGAAGCTTTCTTT.

The chain is built from TRBV7-2 and TRBJ2-5; 8 bases line up with TRBD1. The length of the CDR3 is 14 residues. J gave up 4 bases and V 3 bases, and 4 bases lay outside the gene matches. Germline V gives CDR1 SGHTA, CDR2 FQGNSA. The CDR3 nucleotides are TGTGCCAGCAGCTTGGGACAGGTAACAGAGACCCAGTACTTC. Translating it yields CASSLGQVTETQYF. The variable domain in full, completed from reference TRBV7-2 and TRBJ2-5, reads GAGVSQSPSNKVTEKGKDVELRCDPISGHTALYWYRQSLGQGLEFLIYFQGNSAPDKSGLPSDRFSAERTGGSVSTLTIQRTQQEDSAVYLCASSLGQVTETQYFGPGTRLLVL.

The rearrangement joins TRBV7-2 to TRBJ2-1; D not resolved. Trimming stripped 6 bases from V and 5 bases from J, with 11 bases between. Per germline, CDR1 SGHTA and CDR2 FQGNSA. This CDR3 contains 13 residues. The CDR3 spells CASRTILHNEQFF. DNA for the CDR3: TGTGCCAGCAGGACAATTCTTCACAATGAGCAGTTCTTC.

The chain carries TRBV14 and TRBJ1-2; D may be TRBD1 (6 bases). Germline CDR1 reads SGHDN; CDR2 reads FVKESK. The ends were cut back, 1 base at V and 6 bases at J, with 12 bases in the middle. There are 14 residues in the CDR3. CDR3 amino acids: CASSQVVSGDGYTF. The DNA of the CDR3 is TGTGCCAGCAGCCAAGTCGTGTCAGGGGATGGCTACACCTTC.

The gene calls are TRBV28 and TRBJ2-1, with D possibly being TRBD2 (6 bases). The CDR3 is 16 amino acids. Trimming took off 3 bases at V and 0 bases at J, with 12 bases between the two ends. CDR1 is MDHEN, CDR2 SYDVKM, per germline. For the CDR3, the DNA is TGTGCCAGCAGTTTGCCCCAGGGACTCTCCTACAATGAGCAGTTCTTC. The encoded protein is CASSLPQGLSYNEQFF.

The CDR3: CASSLISSGANVLTF. CDR3 DNA sequence: TGTGCCAGCAGTTTAATCAGCTCTGGGGCCAACGTCCTGACTTTC. The chain combines TRBV28 with TRBJ2-6; unclear D gene. There are 15 residues in the CDR3. Trimming stripped 2 bases from V and 0 bases from J, with 5 bases between. From germline, CDR1 is MDHEN and CDR2 SYDVKM.

The rearrangement joins TRBV30 to TRBJ2-3; 10 bases map to TRBD2. V dropped 0 bases and J dropped 1; count of bases not matched to a gene: 1. Germline V CDR1 and CDR2: GTSNPN, SVGIG (reference sequence). The CDR3 loop spans 15 amino acids. In DNA form, the CDR3 reads TGTGCCTGGAGTGTAACTAGCGGGGGCACAGATACGCAGTATTTT. It translates to CAWSVTSGGTDTQYF.

J is TRBJ2-2 and V is TRBV5-1; D remains unclear. Germline V gene sequence: CDR1 SGHRS, CDR2 YFSETQ. V was pared by 6 bases and J by 1 base, with 13 bases between. The CDR3 loop spans 15 amino acids. The CDR3, as DNA: TGCGCCAGCAACCAGCGTGGCGTGAACACCGGGGAGCTGTTTTTT. Protein: CASNQRGVNTGELFF.

The genes are TRBV3-1 (or the pseudogene TRBV3-2) and TRBJ1-5, with D possibly being TRBD1 (6 bases). V was trimmed by 4 bases and J by 6 bases, leaving 13 bases between them. The CDR3 is made up of 14 amino acids. In germline, CDR1 is LGHDT, CDR2 YNNKEL (reference sequence). CDR3: CASSLQGPGQPQHF. Written as DNA, the CDR3 is TGTGCCAGCAGCCTACAGGGTCCCGGTCAGCCCCAGCATTTT.